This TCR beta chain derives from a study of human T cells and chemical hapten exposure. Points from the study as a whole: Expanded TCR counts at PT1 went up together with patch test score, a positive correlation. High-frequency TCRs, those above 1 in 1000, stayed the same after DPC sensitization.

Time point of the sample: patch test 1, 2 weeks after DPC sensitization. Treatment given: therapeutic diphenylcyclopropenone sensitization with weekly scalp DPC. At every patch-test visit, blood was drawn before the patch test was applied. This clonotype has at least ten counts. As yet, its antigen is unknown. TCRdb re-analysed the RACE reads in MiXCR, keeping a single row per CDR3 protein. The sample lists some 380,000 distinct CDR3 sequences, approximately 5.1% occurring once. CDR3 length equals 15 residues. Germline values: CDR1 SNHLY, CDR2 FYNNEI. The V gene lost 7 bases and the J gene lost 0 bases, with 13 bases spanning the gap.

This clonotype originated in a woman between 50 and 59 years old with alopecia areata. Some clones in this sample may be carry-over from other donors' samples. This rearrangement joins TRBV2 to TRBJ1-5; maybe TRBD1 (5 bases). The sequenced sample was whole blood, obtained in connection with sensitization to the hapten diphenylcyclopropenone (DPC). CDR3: CASTEGRYSNQPQHF. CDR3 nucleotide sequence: TGTGCCAGCACTGAGGGACGGTATAGCAATCAGCCCCAGCATTTT.